This T cell receptor (beta chain) was observed in a study of molecular identifiers for immune sequencing clone quantification. Each CDR3 protein gets one entry after TCRdb re-called the PCR reads with MiXCR. The data contain approximately 90,000 distinct CDR3 sequences, roughly a fifth of them singletons. Naive CD8 T cells, phenotype CD8+CD4-CCR7+CD45RA+, were sorted. As concerns this clonotype: A much larger clone differs by one base, so this may be a read error.

Per the germline V gene, CDR1 is SQVTM and CDR2 is ANQGSEA. The CDR3 runs to 13 residues. This receptor was obtained from a human donor in good health. Some libraries in this study had Jurkat cell RNA spiked in. The sequenced material came from naive CD8+ T cells from blood, with Jurkat cell RNA spiked in. Subset indicated: FACS-sorted CD8+CD4-CCR7+CD45RA+ naive T cells. The chain recombines TRBV29-1 with TRBJ2-3; D gene ambiguous. The CDR3 nucleotides read TGCAGCGTTATTTGGCCCATCACAGATACGCGGTATTTT. Translation: CSVIWPITDTRYF.